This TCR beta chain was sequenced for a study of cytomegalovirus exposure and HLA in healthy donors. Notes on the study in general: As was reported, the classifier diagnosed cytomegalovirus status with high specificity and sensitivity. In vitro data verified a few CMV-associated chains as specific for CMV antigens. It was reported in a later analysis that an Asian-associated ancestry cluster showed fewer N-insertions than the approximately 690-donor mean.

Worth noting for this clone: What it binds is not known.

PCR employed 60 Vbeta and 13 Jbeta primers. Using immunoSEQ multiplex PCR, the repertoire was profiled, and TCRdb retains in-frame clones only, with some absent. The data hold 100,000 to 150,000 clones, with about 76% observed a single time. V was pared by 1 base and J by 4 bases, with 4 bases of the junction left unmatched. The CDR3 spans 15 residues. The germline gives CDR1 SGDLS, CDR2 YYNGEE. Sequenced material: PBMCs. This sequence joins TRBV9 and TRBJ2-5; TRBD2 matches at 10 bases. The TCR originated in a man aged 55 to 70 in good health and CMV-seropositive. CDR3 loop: CASSVTSGVGETQYF. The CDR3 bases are TGTGCCAGCAGCGTAACTAGCGGGGTAGGAGAGACCCAGTACTTC.